The 9 T cell receptor beta chains below come from one sample, sequenced in a study of breast tumors, draining lymph nodes, adjacent tissues. MiXCR, run by TCRdb on the multiplex PCR reads, gives a single entry per CDR3 protein. The sample shows about 140,000 distinct CDR3 sequences, approximately 32% of them seen only once. The lymph nodes were axillary draining lymph nodes from breast cancer patients. Specimen: axillary lymph node tissue. The origin of the receptors is a female donor with breast cancer. Some clones in this sample may be carry-over from other donors' samples.

This chain links TRBV27 with TRBJ2-1; 10 bases map to TRBD1. V gave up 7 bases and J gave up 6 bases; unmatched junction bases: 6. Germline assignment: CDR1 MNHEY and CDR2 SMNVEV (reference sequence). The CDR3 spans 14 residues. The CDR3 loop is CASTRQGAGNEQFF. The CDR3 DNA reads as TGTGCCAGCACCAGACAGGGGGCTGGCAATGAGCAGTTCTTC.

This clonotype was seen repeatedly, ten times or more. The chain is built from TRBV5-1 and TRBJ1-2; perhaps TRBD1 as D (5 bases). Trimming took off 5 bases at V and 4 bases at J, with 18 bases between the two ends. The CDR3 extends over 15 amino acids. Germline CDR1 is SGHRS and CDR2 is YFSETQ. The CDR3 coding sequence is TGCGCCAGCAGGTCCCAGGGTGAATCGGGCTATGGCTACACCTTC. Translating it yields CASRSQGESGYGYTF. Supplemented by reference TRBV5-1 and TRBJ1-2, the full variable domain reads KAGVTQTPRYLIKTRGQQVTLSCSPISGHRSVSWYQQTPGQGLQFLFEYFSETQRNKGNFPGRFSGRQFSNSRSEMNVSTLELGDSALYLCASRSQGESGYGYTFGSGTRLTVV.

This clonotype was picked up a small number of times. This chain joins TRBV7-2 and TRBJ1-1; 7 bases agree with TRBD1. The CDR3 has 13 amino acids. Looked up from germline, CDR1 is SGHTA and CDR2 is FQGNSA. The trim removed 7 bases at V and 5 bases at J, leaving 7 bases unmatched. The CDR3 here is CASTQGGTTEAFF. In DNA, the CDR3 is TGTGCCAGCACCCAGGGGGGGACAACTGAAGCTTTCTTT.

The chain has TRBV12-3 or TRBV12-4 and TRBJ1-4; D not resolved. CDR3 length: 13 residues. With 8 bases removed from V and 10 bases from J, the gap between germline ends came to 17 bases. The chain's CDR3 is CASERAARGKLFF. The DNA of the CDR3 is TGTGCCAGCGAGCGCGCGGCACGGGGAAAACTGTTTTTT.

Comments on this clonotype: Because it lacks the conserved phenylalanine or tryptophan at the end, this CDR3 is likely a read error. The DNA is omitted, as the CDR3 cannot be located on it reliably, and the CDR3 follows TCRdb's listing. The genes are TRBV20-1 and TRBJ2-1; the table's D call of TRBD2 was not tested on the DNA. The CDR3 is 8 amino acids in total, end residues counted. Germline V lookup: CDR1 DFQATT, CDR2 SNEGSKA (reference sequence). The CDR3 sequence: CSARDLAG.

Of note for this clonotype: A much larger clone differs from this one at a single base, so this may be a read error. The chain carries TRBV6-5 and TRBJ1-2; the D gene is possibly TRBD1 (5 bases). The CDR3 is made up of 14 amino acids. Germline-derived CDR1 and CDR2 are MNHEY and SVGAGI. The V and J ends lost 5 bases and 4 bases respectively, with 14 bases between them. Here the CDR3 DNA reads TGTGCCAGCAGTCACGTAGGGGTTGGCTATGGCTACACCTTC. Translating gives CASSHVGVGYGYTF.

This clonotype was observed many times. The V call is TRBV6-1, the J call TRBJ2-3, with TRBD1 as a possible D gene (6 bases). Germline CDR1 MNHNS, CDR2 SASEGT. Between the trimmed V and J ends, which lost 5 bases and 2 bases, there was a span of 11 bases. The CDR3 is made up of 14 amino acids. The CDR3 spells CASSFGQPTDTQYF. The CDR3 DNA follows: TGTGCCAGCAGTTTTGGACAGCCCACAGATACGCAGTATTTT.

There are many counts of this clonotype. The genes are TRBV4-2 and TRBJ2-5; 9 nucleotides line up with TRBD2. Losses at the gene ends were 9 bases for V and 1 base for J; bases not matched to a gene: 9. In germline, CDR1 is LGHNA, CDR2 YNFKEQ. This CDR3 contains 15 residues. CDR3 residues: CASKYVAGAQETQYF. DNA for the CDR3: TGTGCCAGTAAATACGTAGCGGGGGCCCAAGAGACCCAGTACTTC.

The chain couples TRBV7-3 to TRBJ2-2, with D maybe TRBD2 (6 bases). CDR1 is SGHTA and CDR2 is FQGTGA in the germline V gene. The ends were cut back, 5 bases at V and 7 bases at J, with 17 bases in the middle. There are 15 residues in the CDR3. Here the CDR3 reads CASSAHRTTSGELFF. CDR3 DNA sequence: TGTGCCAGCAGCGCCCACCGCACGACTAGCGGGGAGCTGTTTTTT. The whole variable domain, filled in from reference TRBV7-3 and TRBJ2-2, reads GAGVSQTPSNKVTEKGKYVELRCDPISGHTALYWYRQSLGQGPEFLIYFQGTGAADDSGLPNDRFFAVRPEGSVSTLKIQRTERGDSAVYLCASSAHRTTSGELFFGEGSRLTVL.